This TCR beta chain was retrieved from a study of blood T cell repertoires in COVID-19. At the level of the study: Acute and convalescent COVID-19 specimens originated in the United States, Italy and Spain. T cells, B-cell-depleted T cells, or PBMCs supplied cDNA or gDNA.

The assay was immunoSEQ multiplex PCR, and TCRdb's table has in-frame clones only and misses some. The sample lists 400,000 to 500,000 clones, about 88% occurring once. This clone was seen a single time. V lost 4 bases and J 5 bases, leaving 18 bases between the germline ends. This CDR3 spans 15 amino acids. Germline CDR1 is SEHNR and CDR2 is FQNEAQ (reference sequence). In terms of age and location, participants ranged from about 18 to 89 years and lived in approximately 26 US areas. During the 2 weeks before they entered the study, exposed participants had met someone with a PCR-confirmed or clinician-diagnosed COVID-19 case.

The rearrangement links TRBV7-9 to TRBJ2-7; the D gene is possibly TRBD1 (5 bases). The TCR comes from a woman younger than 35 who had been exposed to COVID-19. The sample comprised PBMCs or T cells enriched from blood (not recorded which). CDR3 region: CASSSPPDTTNEQYF. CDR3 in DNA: TGTGCCAGCAGCTCCCCCCCGGACACCACGAACGAGCAGTACTTC.